There are a few counts of the clone carrying this TCR beta chain. Its cognate antigen is unknown. This entry comes from a study of T cells in Graves' hyperthyroidism and ophthalmopathy. Whole-study results and caveats: In the analysis, a 13 V-J model separated ophthalmopathy from stable hyperthyroidism.

The investigators amplified TCR beta CDR3 regions from RNA transcripts. In the first-round RT-PCR of the TCR CDR3, the HTBI primer set was used. Each CDR3 protein is one row after TCRdb ran MiXCR on the multiplex PCR reads. The sample yields about 270,000 distinct CDR3 sequences, roughly 22% seen once. The CDR3 contains 14 residues. The V end was cut by 3 bases, the J end by 9 bases, with 15 bases between. CDR1 MDHEN and CDR2 SYDVKM come from the germline V gene. The TCR originated in a man aged 25-45 years with Graves' ophthalmopathy. V usage is TRBV28 and J usage is TRBJ2-1, with D tentatively TRBD2 (7 bases). The sequencing sample was made of blood. CDR3 loop: CASSLGGRLGEQFF. The CDR3 DNA is TGTGCCAGCAGTTTGGGGGGGCGGTTGGGTGAGCAGTTCTTC.